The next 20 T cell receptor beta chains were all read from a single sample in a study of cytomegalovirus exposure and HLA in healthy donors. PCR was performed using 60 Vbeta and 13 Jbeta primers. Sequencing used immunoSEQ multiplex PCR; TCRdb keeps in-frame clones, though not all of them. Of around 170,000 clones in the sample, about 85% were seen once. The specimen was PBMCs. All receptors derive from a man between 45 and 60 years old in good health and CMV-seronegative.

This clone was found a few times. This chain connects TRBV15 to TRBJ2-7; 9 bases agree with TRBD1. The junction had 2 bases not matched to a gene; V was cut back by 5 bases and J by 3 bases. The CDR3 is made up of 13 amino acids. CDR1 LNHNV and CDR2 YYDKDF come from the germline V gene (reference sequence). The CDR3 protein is CATSRQGVYEQYF. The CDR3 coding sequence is TGTGCCACCAGCCGACAGGGGGTCTACGAGCAGTACTTC.

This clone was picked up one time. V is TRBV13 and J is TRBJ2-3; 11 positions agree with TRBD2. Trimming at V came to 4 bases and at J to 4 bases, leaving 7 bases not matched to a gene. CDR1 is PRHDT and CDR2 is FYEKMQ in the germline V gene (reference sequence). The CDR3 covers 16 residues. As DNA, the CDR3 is TGTGCCAGCAGCTACCGACTAGCGGGGATCTCAGATACGCAGTATTTT. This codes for CASSYRLAGISDTQYF.

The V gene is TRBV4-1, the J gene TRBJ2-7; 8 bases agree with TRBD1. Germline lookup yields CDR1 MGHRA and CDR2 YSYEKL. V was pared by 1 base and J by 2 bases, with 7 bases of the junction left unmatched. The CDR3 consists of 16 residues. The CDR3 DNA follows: TGCGCCAGCAGCCAAGGCCCGGACAGGGTGACCTACGAGCAGTACTTC. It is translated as CASSQGPDRVTYEQYF.

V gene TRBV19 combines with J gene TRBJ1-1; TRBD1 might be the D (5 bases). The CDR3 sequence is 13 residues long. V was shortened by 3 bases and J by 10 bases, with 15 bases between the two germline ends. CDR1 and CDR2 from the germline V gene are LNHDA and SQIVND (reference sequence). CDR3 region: CASSIAWGRGAFF. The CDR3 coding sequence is TGTGCCAGTAGTATCGCATGGGGCAGAGGAGCTTTCTTT.

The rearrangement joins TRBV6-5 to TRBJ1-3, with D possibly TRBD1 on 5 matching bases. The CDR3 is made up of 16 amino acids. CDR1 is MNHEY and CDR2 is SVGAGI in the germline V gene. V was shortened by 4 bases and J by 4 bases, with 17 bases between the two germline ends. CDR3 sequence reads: CASSWGVGAVGNTIYF. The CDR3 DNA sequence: TGTGCCAGCAGTTGGGGGGTCGGAGCCGTAGGAAACACCATATATTTT.

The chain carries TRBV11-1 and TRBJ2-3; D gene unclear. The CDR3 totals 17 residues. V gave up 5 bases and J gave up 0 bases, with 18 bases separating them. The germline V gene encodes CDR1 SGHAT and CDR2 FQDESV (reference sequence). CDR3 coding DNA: TGTGCCAGCAGCCCACCCCTTTACTTCACTAGCACAGATACGCAGTATTTT. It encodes CASSPPLYFTSTDTQYF.

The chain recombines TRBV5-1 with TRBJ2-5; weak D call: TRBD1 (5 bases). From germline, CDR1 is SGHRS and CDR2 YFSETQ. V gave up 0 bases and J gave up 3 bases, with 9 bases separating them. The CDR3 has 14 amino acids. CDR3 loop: CASSLEGREETQYF. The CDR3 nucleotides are TGCGCCAGCAGCTTGGAGGGCAGGGAAGAGACCCAGTACTTC.

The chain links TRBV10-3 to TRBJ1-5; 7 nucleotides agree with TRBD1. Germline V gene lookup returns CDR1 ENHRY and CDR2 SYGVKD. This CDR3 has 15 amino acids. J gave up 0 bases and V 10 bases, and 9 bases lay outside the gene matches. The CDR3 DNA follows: TGTGCCAGTGGAACAGGGGAGTATAGCAATCAGCCCCAGCATTTT. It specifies CASGTGEYSNQPQHF.

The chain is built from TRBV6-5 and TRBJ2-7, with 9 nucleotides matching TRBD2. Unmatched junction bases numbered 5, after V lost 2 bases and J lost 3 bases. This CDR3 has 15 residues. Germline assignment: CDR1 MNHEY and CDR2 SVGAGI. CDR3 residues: CASSYGGGAGYEQYF. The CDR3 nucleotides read TGTGCCAGCAGTTACGGCGGGGGGGCAGGCTACGAGCAGTACTTC.

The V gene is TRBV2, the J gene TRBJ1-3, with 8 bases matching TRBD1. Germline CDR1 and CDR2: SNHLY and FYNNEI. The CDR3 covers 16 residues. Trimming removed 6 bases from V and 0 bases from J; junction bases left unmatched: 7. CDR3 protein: CASREGTGRSGNTIYF. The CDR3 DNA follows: TGTGCCAGCAGGGAGGGGACAGGCCGCTCTGGAAACACCATATATTTT.

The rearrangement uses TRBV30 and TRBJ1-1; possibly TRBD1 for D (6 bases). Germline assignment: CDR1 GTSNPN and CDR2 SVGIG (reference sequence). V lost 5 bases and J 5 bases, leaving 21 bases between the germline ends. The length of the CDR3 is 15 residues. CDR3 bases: TGTGCCTGGGTGGGTCGGGGGGCGGGCCGTACTGAAGCTTTCTTT. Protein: CAWVGRGAGRTEAFF. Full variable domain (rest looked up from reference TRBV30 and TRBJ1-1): SQTIHQWPATLVQPVGSPLSLECTVEGTSNPNLYWYRQAAGRGLQLLFYSVGIGQISSEVPQNLSASRPQDRQFILSSKKLLLSDSGFYLCAWVGRGAGRTEAFFGQGTRLTVV.

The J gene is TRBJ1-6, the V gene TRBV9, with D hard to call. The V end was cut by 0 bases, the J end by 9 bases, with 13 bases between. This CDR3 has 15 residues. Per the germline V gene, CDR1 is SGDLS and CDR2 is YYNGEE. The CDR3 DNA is TGTGCCAGCAGCGTAGAAAGCGTTATGGGTTCACCCCTCCACTTT. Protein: CASSVESVMGSPLHF.

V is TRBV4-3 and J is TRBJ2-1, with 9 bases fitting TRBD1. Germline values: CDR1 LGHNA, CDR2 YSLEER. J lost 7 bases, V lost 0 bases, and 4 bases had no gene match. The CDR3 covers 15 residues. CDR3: CASSQDRDRGNEQFF. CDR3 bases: TGCGCCAGCAGCCAAGATCGAGACAGGGGGAATGAGCAGTTCTTC.

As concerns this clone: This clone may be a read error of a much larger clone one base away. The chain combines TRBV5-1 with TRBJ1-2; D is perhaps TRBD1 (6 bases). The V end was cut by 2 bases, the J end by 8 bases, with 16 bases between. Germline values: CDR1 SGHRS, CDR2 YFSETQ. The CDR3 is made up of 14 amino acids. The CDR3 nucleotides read TGCGCCAGCAGCTTCGGGGGGGGCGCTTGGGGCTACACCTTC. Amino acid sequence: CASSFGGGAWGYTF.

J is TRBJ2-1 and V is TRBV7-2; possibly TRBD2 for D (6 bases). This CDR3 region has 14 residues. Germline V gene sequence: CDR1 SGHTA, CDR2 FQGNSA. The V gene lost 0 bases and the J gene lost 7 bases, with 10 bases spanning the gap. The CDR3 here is CASSLAGGRNEQFF. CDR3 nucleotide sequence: TGTGCCAGCAGCTTAGCGGGTGGGAGGAATGAGCAGTTCTTC.

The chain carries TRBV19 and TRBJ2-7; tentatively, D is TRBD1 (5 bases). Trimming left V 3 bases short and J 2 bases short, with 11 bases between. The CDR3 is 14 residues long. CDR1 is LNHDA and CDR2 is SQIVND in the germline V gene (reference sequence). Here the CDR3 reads CASSISTDTYEQYF. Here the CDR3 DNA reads TGTGCCAGTAGTATTTCGACAGATACCTACGAGCAGTACTTC.

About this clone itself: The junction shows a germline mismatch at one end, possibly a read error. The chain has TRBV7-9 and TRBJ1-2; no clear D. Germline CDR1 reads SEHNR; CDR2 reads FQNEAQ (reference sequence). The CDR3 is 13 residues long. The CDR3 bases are TGTTCCAGCAGCTTAGGGCGGAGCTATGGCTACACCTTC. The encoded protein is CSSSLGRSYGYTF.

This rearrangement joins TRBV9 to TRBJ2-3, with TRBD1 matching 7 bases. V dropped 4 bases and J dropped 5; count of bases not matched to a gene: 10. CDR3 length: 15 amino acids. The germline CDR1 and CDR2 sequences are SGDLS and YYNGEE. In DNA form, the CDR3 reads TGTGCCAGCAGCCCCTGGACAGGCTCCGGAGATACGCAGTATTTT. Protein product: CASSPWTGSGDTQYF.

CDR3 bases: TGTGCCAGCAGTCCTGGGACTGTGCATGAAAAACTGTTTTTT. Translating gives CASSPGTVHEKLFF. V usage is TRBV6-5 and J usage is TRBJ1-4, with a possible D match to TRBD1 (5 bases). This CDR3 is built from 14 residues. V lost 5 bases and J lost 6, with 13 bases in between. Per the germline V gene, CDR1 is MNHEY and CDR2 is SVGAGI.

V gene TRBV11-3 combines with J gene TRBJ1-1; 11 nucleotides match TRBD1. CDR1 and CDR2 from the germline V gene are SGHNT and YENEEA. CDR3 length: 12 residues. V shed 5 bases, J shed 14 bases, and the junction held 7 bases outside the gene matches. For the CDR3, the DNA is TGTGCCAGCAGCCGGGACAGGGGGGAGCAGTTCTTT. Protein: CASSRDRGEQFF.